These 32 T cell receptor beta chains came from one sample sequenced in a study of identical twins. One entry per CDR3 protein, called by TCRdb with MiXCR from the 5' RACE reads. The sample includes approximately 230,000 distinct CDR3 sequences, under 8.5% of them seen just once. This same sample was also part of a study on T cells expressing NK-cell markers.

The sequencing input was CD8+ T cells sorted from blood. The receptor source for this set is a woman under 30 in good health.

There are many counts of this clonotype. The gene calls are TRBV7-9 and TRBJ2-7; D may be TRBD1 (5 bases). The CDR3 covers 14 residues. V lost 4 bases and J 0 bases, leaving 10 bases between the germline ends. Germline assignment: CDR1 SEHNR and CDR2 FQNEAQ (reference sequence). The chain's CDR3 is CASSSPGSSYEQYF. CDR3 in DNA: TGTGCCAGCAGCTCCCCAGGGTCCTCCTACGAGCAGTACTTC.

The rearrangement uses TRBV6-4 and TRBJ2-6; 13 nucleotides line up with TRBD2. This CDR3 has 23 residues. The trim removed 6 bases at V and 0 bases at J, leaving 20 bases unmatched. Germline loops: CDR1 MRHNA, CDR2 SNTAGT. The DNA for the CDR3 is TGTGCCAGCAGGACATATACCGGGACTAGCGGGGATAACTCCCCCTCTGGGGCCAACGTCCTGACTTTC. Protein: CASRTYTGTSGDNSPSGANVLTF.

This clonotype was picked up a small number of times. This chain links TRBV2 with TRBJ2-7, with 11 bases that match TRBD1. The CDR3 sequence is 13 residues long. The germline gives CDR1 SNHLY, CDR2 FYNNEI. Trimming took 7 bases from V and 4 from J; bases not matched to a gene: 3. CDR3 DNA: TGTGCCAGCATTGGGGACAGGGGGTACGAGCAGTACTTC. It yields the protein CASIGDRGYEQYF.

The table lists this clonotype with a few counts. CDR3 bases: TGCGCCAGCAGCCAAGACACTAGCGGGAGGTACGAGCAGTACTTC. It encodes CASSQDTSGRYEQYF. The chain recombines TRBV4-3 with TRBJ2-7; 12 bases line up with TRBD2. Per germline, CDR1 LGHNA and CDR2 YSLEER. V gave up 0 bases and J gave up 4 bases; unmatched junction bases: 1. This CDR3 spans 15 amino acids.

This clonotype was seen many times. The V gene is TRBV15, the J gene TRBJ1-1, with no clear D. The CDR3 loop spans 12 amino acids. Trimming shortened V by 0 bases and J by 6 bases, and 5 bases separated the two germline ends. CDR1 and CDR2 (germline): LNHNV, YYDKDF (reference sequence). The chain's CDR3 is CATSRDFSEAFF. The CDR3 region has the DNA TGTGCCACCAGCAGAGATTTTTCTGAAGCTTTCTTT.

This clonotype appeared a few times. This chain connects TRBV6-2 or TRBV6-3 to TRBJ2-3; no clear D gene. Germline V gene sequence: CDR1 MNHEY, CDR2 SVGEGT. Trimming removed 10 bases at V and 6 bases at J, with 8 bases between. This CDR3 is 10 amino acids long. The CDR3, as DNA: TGTGCCACCTTGGCGGATACGCAGTATTTT. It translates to CATLADTQYF.

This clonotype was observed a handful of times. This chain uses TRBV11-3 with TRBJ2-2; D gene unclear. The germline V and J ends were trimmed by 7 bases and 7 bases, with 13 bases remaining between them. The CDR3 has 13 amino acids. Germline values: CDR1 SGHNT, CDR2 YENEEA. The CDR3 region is CASNCKGSGELFF. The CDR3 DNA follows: TGTGCCAGCAACTGTAAAGGTAGCGGGGAGCTGTTTTTT.

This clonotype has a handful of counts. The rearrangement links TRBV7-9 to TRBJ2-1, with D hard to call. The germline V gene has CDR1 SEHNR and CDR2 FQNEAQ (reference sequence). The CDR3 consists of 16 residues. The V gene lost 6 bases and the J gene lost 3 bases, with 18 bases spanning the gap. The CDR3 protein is CASSSHKALIYNEQFF. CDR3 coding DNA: TGTGCCAGCAGTTCCCACAAGGCGCTAATCTACAATGAGCAGTTCTTC.

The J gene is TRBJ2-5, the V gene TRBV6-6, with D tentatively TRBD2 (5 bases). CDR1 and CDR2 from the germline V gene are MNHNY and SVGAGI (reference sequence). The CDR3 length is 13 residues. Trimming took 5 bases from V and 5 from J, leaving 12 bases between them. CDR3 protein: CASSNLAGETQYF. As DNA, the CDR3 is TGTGCCAGCAGTAACCTAGCTGGGGAGACCCAGTACTTC.

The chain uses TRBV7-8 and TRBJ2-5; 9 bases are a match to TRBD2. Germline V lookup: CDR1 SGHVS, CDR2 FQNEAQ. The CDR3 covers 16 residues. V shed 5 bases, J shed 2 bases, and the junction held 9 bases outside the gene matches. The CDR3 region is CASSPPRLAAQETQYF. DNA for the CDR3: TGTGCCAGCAGCCCCCCGCGACTAGCGGCTCAAGAGACCCAGTACTTC. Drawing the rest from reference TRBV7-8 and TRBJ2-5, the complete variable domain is GAGVSQSPRYKVAKRGQDVALRCDPISGHVSLFWYQQALGQGPEFLTYFQNEAQLDKSGLPSDRFFAERPEGSVSTLKIQRTQQEDSAVYLCASSPPRLAAQETQYFGPGTRLLVL.

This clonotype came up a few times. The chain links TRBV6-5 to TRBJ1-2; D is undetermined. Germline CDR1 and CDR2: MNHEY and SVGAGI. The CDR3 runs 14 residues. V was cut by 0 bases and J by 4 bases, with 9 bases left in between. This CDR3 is CASSYSGAGYGYTF. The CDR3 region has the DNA TGTGCCAGCAGTTACTCGGGCGCGGGCTATGGCTACACCTTC.

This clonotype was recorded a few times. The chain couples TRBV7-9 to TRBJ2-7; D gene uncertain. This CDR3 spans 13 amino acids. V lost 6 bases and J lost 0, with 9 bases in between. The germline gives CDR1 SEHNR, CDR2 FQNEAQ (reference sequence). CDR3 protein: CASRGPSSYEQYF. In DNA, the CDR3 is TGTGCCAGCAGAGGACCGAGCTCCTACGAGCAGTACTTC. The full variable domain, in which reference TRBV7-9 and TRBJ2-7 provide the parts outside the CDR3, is DTGVSQNPRHKITKRGQNVTFRCDPISEHNRLYWYRQTLGQGPEFLTYFQNEAQLEKSRLLSDRFSAERPKGSFSTLEIQRTEQGDSAMYLCASRGPSSYEQYFGPGTRLTVT.

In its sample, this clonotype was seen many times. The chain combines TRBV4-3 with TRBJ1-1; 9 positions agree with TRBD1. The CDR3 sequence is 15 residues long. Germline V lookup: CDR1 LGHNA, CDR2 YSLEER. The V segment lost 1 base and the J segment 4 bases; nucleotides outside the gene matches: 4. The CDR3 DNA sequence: TGCGCCAGCAGCCAAGGCGGGACAGGGTTCACTGAAGCTTTCTTT. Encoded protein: CASSQGGTGFTEAFF.

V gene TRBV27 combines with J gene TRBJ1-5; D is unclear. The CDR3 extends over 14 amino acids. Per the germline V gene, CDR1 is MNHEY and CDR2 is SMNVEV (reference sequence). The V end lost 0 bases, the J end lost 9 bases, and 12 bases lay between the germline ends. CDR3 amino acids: CASSLSWPAAPQHF. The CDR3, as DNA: TGTGCCAGCAGTTTATCGTGGCCCGCCGCGCCCCAGCATTTT.

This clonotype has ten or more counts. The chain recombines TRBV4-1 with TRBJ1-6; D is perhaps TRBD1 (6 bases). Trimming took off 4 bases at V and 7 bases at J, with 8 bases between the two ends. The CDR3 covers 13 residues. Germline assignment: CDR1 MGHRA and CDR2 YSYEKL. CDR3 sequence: CASSLGANSPLHF. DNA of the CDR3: TGCGCCAGCAGCCTGGGGGCCAATTCACCCCTCCACTTT.

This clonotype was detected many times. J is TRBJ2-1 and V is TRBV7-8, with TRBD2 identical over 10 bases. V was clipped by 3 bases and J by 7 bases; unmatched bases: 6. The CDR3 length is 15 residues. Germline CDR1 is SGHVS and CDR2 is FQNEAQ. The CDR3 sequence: CASSFPTSGLNEQFF. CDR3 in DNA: TGTGCCAGCAGCTTCCCGACTAGCGGGCTAAATGAGCAGTTCTTC.

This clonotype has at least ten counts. CDR3 in amino acids: CSAIGTRGTYEQYF. CDR3 coding DNA: TGCAGCGCCATCGGGACCCGCGGAACCTACGAGCAGTACTTC. V is TRBV29-1 and J is TRBJ2-7, with D possibly being TRBD1 or TRBD2 (5 bases each). The CDR3 totals 14 residues. Looked up from germline, CDR1 is SQVTM and CDR2 is ANQGSEA. V dropped 7 bases and J dropped 2 bases, with 18 bases sitting between them.

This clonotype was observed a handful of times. CDR3 coding DNA: TGTGCCAGCAGTTACACCAGGAGAGGCACTGAAGCTTTCTTT. Translation: CASSYTRRGTEAFF. The chain recombines TRBV12-3 or TRBV12-4 with TRBJ1-1; D is unresolved. The V end was cut by 4 bases, the J end by 4 bases, with 13 bases between. This CDR3 region has 14 residues.

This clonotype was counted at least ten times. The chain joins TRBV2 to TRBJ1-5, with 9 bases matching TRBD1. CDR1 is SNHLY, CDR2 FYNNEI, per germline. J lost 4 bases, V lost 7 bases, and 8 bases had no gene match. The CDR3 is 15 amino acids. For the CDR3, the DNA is TGTGCCAGCACCGAACAGGGGGCAGGAAATCAGCCCCAGCATTTT. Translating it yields CASTEQGAGNQPQHF. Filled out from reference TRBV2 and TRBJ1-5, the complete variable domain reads EPEVTQTPSHQVTQMGQEVILRCVPISNHLYFYWYRQILGQKVEFLVSFYNNEISEKSEIFDDQFSVERPDGSNFTLKIRSTKLEDSAMYFCASTEQGAGNQPQHFGDGTRLSIL.

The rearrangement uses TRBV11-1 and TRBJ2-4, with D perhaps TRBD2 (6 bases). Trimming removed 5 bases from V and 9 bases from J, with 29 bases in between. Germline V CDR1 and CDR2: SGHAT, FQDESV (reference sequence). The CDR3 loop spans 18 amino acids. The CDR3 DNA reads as TGTGCCAGCAGCGCCCCCCTTTCTTTAGTGCGGGGAGATGGCATTCAGTACTTC. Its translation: CASSAPLSLVRGDGIQYF.

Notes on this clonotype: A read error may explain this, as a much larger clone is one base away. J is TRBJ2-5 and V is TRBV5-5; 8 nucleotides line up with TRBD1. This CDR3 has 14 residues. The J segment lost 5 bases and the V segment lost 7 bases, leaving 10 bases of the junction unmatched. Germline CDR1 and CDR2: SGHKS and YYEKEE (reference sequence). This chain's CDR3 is CASGPWTGPETQYF. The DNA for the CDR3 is TGTGCCAGCGGCCCGTGGACAGGGCCCGAGACCCAGTACTTC.

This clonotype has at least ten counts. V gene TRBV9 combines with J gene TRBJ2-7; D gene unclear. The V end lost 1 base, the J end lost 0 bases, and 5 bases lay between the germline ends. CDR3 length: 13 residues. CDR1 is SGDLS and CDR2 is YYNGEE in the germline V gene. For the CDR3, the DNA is TGTGCCAGCAGCGTAAGTAGCTCCTACGAGCAGTACTTC. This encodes CASSVSSSYEQYF.

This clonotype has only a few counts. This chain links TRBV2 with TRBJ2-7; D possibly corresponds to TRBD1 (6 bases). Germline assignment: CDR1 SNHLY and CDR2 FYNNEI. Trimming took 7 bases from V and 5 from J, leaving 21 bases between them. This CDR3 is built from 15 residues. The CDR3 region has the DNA TGTGCCAGCACCGAAACCAGGGGCAGGCAAAACGAGCAGTACTTC. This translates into CASTETRGRQNEQYF.

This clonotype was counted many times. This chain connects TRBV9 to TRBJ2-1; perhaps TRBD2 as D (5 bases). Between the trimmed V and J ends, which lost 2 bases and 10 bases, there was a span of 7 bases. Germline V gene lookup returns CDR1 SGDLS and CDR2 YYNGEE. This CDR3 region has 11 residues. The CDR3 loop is CASSVGLEQFF. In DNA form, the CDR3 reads TGTGCCAGCAGCGTTGGACTGGAGCAGTTCTTC.

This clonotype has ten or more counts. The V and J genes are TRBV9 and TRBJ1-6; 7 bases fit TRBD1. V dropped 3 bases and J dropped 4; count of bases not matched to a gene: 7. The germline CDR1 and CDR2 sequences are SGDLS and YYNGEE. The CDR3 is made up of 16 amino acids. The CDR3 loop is CASSALAGGYNSPLHF. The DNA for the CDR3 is TGTGCCAGCAGCGCCCTTGCAGGGGGATATAATTCACCCCTCCACTTT. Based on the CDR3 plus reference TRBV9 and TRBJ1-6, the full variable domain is DSGVTQTPKHLITATGQRVTLRCSPRSGDLSVYWYQQSLDQGLQFLIQYYNGEERAKGNILERFSAQQFPDLHSELNLSSLELGDSALYFCASSALAGGYNSPLHFGNGTRLTVT.

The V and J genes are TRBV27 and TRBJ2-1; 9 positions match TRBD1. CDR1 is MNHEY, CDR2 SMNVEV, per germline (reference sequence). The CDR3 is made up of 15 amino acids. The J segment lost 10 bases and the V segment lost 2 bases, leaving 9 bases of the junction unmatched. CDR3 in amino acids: CASSLGVTGGGEQFF. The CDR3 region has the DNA TGTGCCAGCAGTTTAGGAGTGACAGGGGGGGGCGAGCAGTTCTTC.

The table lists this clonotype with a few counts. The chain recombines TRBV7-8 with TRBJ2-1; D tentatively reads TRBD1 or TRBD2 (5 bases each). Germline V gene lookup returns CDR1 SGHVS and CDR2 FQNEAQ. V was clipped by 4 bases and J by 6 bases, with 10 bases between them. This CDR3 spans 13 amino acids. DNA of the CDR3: TGTGCCAGCAGCTACTGGGACCGCAATGAGCAGTTCTTC. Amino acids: CASSYWDRNEQFF.

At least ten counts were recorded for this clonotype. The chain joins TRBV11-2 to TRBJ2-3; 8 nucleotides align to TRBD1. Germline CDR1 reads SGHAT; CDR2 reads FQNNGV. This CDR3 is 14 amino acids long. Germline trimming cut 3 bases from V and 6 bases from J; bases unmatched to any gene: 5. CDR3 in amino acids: CASSLEDRVDTQYF. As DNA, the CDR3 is TGTGCCAGCAGCTTGGAGGACAGGGTGGATACGCAGTATTTT.

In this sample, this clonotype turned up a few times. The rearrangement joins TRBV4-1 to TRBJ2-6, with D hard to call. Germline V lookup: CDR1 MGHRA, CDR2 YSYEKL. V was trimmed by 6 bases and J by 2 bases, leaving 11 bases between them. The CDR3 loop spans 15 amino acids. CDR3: CASSRSLAGANVLTF. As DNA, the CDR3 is TGCGCCAGCAGTCGGAGTTTGGCTGGGGCCAACGTCCTGACTTTC.

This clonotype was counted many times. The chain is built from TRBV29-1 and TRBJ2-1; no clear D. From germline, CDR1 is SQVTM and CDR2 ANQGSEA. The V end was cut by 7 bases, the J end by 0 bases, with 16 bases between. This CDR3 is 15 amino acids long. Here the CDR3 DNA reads TGCAGCGCCGAAGGATGGTCGAGCTCCTACAATGAGCAGTTCTTC. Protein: CSAEGWSSSYNEQFF.

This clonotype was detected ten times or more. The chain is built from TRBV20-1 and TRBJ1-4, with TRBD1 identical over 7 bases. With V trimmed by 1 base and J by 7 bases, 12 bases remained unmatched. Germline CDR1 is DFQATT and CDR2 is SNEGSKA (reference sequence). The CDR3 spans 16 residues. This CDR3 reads CSARGGQTIFPEKLFF. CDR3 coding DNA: TGCAGTGCTAGAGGGGGACAGACCATATTTCCTGAAAAACTGTTTTTT.

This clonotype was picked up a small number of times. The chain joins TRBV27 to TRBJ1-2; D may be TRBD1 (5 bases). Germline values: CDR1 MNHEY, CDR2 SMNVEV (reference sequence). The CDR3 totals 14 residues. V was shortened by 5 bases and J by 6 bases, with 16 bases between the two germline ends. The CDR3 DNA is TGTGCCAGCAGTCCCGGAGCGGGGCGTCATGGCTACACCTTC. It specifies CASSPGAGRHGYTF.